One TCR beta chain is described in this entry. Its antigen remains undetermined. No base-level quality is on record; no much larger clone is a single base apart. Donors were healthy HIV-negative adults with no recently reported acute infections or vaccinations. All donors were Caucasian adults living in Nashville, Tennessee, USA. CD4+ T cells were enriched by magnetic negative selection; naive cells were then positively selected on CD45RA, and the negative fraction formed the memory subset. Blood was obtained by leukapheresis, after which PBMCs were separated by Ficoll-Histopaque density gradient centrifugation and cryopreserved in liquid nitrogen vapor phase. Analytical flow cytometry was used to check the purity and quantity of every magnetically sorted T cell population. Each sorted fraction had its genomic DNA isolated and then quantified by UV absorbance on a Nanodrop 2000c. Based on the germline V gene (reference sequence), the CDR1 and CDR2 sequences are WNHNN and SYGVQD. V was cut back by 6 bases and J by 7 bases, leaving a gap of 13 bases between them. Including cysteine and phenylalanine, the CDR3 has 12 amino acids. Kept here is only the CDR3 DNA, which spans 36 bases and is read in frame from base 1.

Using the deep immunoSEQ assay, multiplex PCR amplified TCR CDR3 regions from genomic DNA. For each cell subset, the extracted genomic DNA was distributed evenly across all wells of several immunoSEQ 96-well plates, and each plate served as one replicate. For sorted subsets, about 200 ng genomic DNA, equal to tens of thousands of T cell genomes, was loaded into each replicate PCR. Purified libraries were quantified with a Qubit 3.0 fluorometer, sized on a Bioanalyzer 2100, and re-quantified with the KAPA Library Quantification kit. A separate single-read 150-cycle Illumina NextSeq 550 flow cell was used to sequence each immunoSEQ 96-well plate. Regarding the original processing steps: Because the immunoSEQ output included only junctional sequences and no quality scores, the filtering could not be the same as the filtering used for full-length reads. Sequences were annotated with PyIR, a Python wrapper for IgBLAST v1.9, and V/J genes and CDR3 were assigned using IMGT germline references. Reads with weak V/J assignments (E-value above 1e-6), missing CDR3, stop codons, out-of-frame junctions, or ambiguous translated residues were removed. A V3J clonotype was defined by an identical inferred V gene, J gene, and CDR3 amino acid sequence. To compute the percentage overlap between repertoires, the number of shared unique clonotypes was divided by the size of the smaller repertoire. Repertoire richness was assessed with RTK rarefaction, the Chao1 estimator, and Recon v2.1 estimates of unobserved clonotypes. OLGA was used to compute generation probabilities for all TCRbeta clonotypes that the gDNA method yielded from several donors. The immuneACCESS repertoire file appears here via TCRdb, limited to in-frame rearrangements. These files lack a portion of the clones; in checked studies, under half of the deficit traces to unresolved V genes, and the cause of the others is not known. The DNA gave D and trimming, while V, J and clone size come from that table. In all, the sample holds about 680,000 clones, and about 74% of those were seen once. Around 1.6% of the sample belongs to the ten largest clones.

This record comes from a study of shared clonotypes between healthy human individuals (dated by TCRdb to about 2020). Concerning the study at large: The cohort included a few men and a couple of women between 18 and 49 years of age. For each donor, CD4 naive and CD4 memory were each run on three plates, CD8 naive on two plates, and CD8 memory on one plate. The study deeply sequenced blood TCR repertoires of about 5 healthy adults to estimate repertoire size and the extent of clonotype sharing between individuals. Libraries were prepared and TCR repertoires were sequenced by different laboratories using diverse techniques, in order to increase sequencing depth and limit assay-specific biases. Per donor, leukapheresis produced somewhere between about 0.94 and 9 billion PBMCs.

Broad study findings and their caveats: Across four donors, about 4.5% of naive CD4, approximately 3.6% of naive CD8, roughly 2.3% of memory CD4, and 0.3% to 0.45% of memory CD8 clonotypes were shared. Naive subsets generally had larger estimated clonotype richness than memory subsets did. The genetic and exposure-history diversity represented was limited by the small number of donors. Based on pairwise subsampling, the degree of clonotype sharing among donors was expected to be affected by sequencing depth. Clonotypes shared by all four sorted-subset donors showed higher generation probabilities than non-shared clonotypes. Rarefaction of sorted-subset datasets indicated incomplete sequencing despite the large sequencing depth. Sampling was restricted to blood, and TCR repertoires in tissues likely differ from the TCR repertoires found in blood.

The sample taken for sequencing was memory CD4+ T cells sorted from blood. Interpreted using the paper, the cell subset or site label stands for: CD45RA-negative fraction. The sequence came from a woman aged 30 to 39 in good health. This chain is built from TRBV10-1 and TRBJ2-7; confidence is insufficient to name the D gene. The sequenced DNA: TGCGCCAGCAGCGACCGGATTGGGGAGCAGTACTTC. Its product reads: CASSDRIGEQYF.